A single sample gave rise to the 21 T cell receptor beta chains below, sequenced in a study of molecular identifiers for immune sequencing clone quantification. TCRdb ran MiXCR on the PCR reads and lists one entry per CDR3 protein. The sample has approximately 590,000 distinct CDR3 sequences, roughly 25% seen once. The material sequenced was naive CD8+ T cells from blood, with Jurkat cell RNA spiked in. Sample subset: FACS-sorted CD8+CD4-CCR7+CD45RA+ naive T cells. The receptors here all came from a human donor in good health. Some libraries in this study had Jurkat cell RNA spiked in.

Note on this clonotype: The junction shows a germline mismatch at one end, possibly a read error. The chain carries TRBV3-1 and TRBJ1-4; the D is unclear. In germline, CDR1 is LGHDT, CDR2 YNNKEL (reference sequence). There are 16 residues in the CDR3. CDR3 bases: TGTGCCAGCAGCCAAGAGACTCGGAGAACTAATGAAAAACTGTATTTT. Translated, it gives CASSQETRRTNEKLYF.

In this sample, this clonotype turned up a few times. This chain joins TRBV27 and TRBJ2-5, with 8 bases aligning to TRBD2. Germline values: CDR1 MNHEY, CDR2 SMNVEV (reference sequence). The CDR3 totals 15 residues. The trim removed 3 bases at V and 0 bases at J, leaving 3 bases unmatched. The CDR3 region is CASSLRTSHQETQYF. CDR3 bases: TGTGCCAGCAGTTTGCGGACTAGCCACCAAGAGACCCAGTACTTC.

Notes on this clonotype: A much more abundant neighbour one base away suggests this may be a read error. CDR3 amino acids: CASSQDDDPFYGYTF. The CDR3 DNA reads as TGTGCCAGCAGCCAAGATGATGATCCCTTCTATGGCTACACCTTC. This chain joins TRBV14 and TRBJ1-2; no firm D call. Trimming removed 0 bases from V and 4 bases from J, with 12 bases in between. CDR1 and CDR2 (germline): SGHDN, FVKESK. This CDR3 has 15 residues.

Of note for this clonotype: A read error may account for a junction end that differs from germline. The CDR3 region is CASSLANTQAFF. DNA of the CDR3: TGTGCCAGCAGTTTAGCGAACACTCAAGCTTTCTTT. This chain connects TRBV12-3 or TRBV12-4 to TRBJ1-1; the D is unclear. This CDR3 is 12 amino acids long.

This clonotype was observed a handful of times. One base away lies a much larger clone, so this may be a sequencing read error. V gene TRBV20-1 combines with J gene TRBJ2-2, with D perhaps TRBD2 (5 bases). Germline V gene sequence: CDR1 DFQATT, CDR2 SNEGSKA (reference sequence). The CDR3 covers 12 residues. The CDR3 nucleotides are TGCAGTGCTATTTCGGTCACCGGGAAGCTGTTTTTT. Protein product: CSAISVTGKLFF.

The rearrangement uses TRBV7-9 and TRBJ2-1; no clear D gene. CDR1 is SEHNR, CDR2 FQNEAQ, per germline (reference sequence). Trimming stripped 1 base from V and 6 bases from J, with 10 bases between. The CDR3 sequence is 14 residues long. The CDR3 loop reads CASSLVLEVNEQFF. The CDR3, as DNA: TGTGCCAGCAGCTTAGTCCTAGAAGTCAATGAGCAGTTCTTC.

This clonotype was seen repeatedly, ten times or more. The J gene is TRBJ1-2, the V gene TRBV28; TRBD1 is a possible D gene (6 bases). CDR3 size: 14 residues. The germline V gene encodes CDR1 MDHEN and CDR2 SYDVKM. V lost 8 bases to trimming and J lost 6 bases, with 19 bases between them. The CDR3 protein is CASRKEAGVHGYTF. The CDR3 DNA reads as TGTGCCAGCCGGAAGGAGGCAGGGGTTCATGGCTACACCTTC.

This clonotype appeared a few times. As DNA, the CDR3 is TGTGCCAGCAGCTTAGCGCCGAACGGGGGCGGGGAGCTGTTTTTT. Protein: CASSLAPNGGGELFF. This chain joins TRBV7-6 and TRBJ2-2; weak D call: TRBD2 (6 bases). The CDR3 runs to 15 residues. Deletions cut 0 bases from V and 7 bases from J, with 12 bases between. Germline V gives CDR1 SGHVS, CDR2 FNYEAQ.

This chain links TRBV11-1 with TRBJ2-7; D not resolved. The CDR3 consists of 13 residues. V was clipped by 5 bases and J by 2 bases, with 10 bases between them. In germline, CDR1 is SGHAT, CDR2 FQDESV (reference sequence). The DNA of the CDR3 is TGTGCCAGCAGCCCCACGACAACCTACGAGCAGTACTTC. Residues: CASSPTTTYEQYF.

This clonotype was seen only a few times. V and J are TRBV6-2 or TRBV6-3 and TRBJ2-2; possibly TRBD2 for D (6 bases). Trimming took 2 bases from V and 6 from J, leaving 13 bases between them. Germline V lookup: CDR1 MNHEY, CDR2 SVGEGT. This CDR3 contains 15 residues. The CDR3 sequence: CASSYSGRSAGELFF. CDR3 sequence (DNA): TGTGCCAGCAGTTACAGCGGGCGGTCCGCCGGGGAGCTGTTTTTT.

This clonotype was observed many times. The genes are TRBV14 and TRBJ2-3; D possibly corresponds to TRBD1 (5 bases). The germline CDR1 and CDR2 sequences are SGHDN and FVKESK. The CDR3 runs to 16 residues. Trimming cost V 5 bases and J 2 bases, with 17 bases left between them. CDR3 amino acids: CASSDDDSGFTDTQYF. In nucleotides, the CDR3 is TGTGCCAGCAGCGATGACGACTCAGGGTTCACAGATACGCAGTATTTT.

This clonotype was detected a few times. The V and J genes are TRBV6-5 and TRBJ2-7, with 7 bases aligning to TRBD2. V was clipped by 2 bases and J by 3 bases; unmatched bases: 16. Germline V gives CDR1 MNHEY, CDR2 SVGAGI. The CDR3 contains 18 residues. CDR3 residues: CASSYIAAGVVNRYEQYF. The CDR3 DNA is TGTGCCAGCAGTTACATCGCTGCGGGAGTAGTCAACCGCTACGAGCAGTACTTC.

The rearrangement joins TRBV4-2 to TRBJ2-1; D unresolved. The CDR3 spans 14 residues. V lost 0 bases and J 7 bases, leaving 10 bases between the germline ends. Germline V CDR1 and CDR2: LGHNA, YNFKEQ. CDR3 in DNA: TGTGCCAGCAGCCAAGAGAAGGGCTTGAATGAGCAGTTCTTC. Protein sequence: CASSQEKGLNEQFF.

At least ten counts were recorded for this clonotype. The chain couples TRBV4-3 to TRBJ1-1, with D tentatively TRBD1 (6 bases). This CDR3 comprises 13 residues. Germline V gene data show CDR1 as LGHNA and CDR2 as YSLEER. Trimming took 3 bases from V and 4 from J, leaving 9 bases between them. CDR3 protein: CASSHTGITEAFF. The DNA for the CDR3 is TGCGCCAGCAGCCATACAGGGATCACTGAAGCTTTCTTT.

This clonotype was seen many times. The rearrangement links TRBV4-1 to TRBJ2-3; 14 nucleotides line up with TRBD2. The CDR3 has 16 amino acids. Germline V gene data show CDR1 as MGHRA and CDR2 as YSYEKL. V was pared by 4 bases and J by 5 bases, with 5 bases of the junction left unmatched. In DNA form, the CDR3 reads TGCGCCAGCAGCCTCTCCGGGACTAGCGGGGGAGATACGCAGTATTTT. Its translation: CASSLSGTSGGDTQYF.

This clonotype was detected a few times. The chain combines TRBV2 with TRBJ2-7; TRBD2 matches at 9 bases. The CDR3 length is 14 residues. After removal of 3 bases from V and 7 bases from J, the junction contained 7 bases not matched to a gene. The germline V gene has CDR1 SNHLY and CDR2 FYNNEI. CDR3 in DNA: TGTGCCAGCAGTGAGATTAGCGGGAGCCGGGAGCAGTACTTC. It translates to CASSEISGSREQYF.

This clonotype has a count of ten or more. The CDR3 region is CASSLVVGGRDTQYF. The DNA for the CDR3 is TGTGCCAGCAGCTTAGTCGTCGGGGGAAGAGATACGCAGTATTTT. The chain combines TRBV7-9 with TRBJ2-3, with a possible D match to TRBD2 (6 bases). The V gene lost 1 base and the J gene lost 5 bases, with 13 bases spanning the gap. The CDR3 contains 15 residues. Germline V gene lookup returns CDR1 SEHNR and CDR2 FQNEAQ (reference sequence). Variable domain in full (rest from reference TRBV7-9 and TRBJ2-3): DTGVSQNPRHKITKRGQNVTFRCDPISEHNRLYWYRQTLGQGPEFLTYFQNEAQLEKSRLLSDRFSAERPKGSFSTLEIQRTEQGDSAMYLCASSLVVGGRDTQYFGPGTRLTVL.

The chain combines TRBV24-1 with TRBJ2-2, with a possible D match to TRBD2 (6 bases). V lost 3 bases and J 7 bases, leaving 11 bases between the germline ends. The CDR3 runs to 14 residues. Germline V gene lookup returns CDR1 KGHDR and CDR2 SFDVKD. The CDR3 region is CATSDIRGGGELFF. Written as DNA, the CDR3 is TGTGCCACCAGTGATATTAGGGGAGGCGGGGAGCTGTTTTTT.

The table lists this clonotype with a few counts. This may come from a read error, since a much larger clone is one base off. The V gene is TRBV25-1, the J gene TRBJ1-1, with no clear D. The V gene lost 1 base and the J gene lost 5 bases, with 5 bases spanning the gap. Germline loops: CDR1 MGHDK, CDR2 SYGVNS. This CDR3 spans 12 amino acids. The CDR3 nucleotides are TGTGCCAGCAGTGAATGTGGTACTGAAGCTTTCTTT. Translated: CASSECGTEAFF.

CDR3 sequence: CASRSTGSTEAFF. The CDR3 DNA is TGTGCCAGCAGGTCGACAGGGAGCACTGAAGCTTTCTTT. J is TRBJ1-1 and V is TRBV6-2 or TRBV6-3, with 7 positions matching TRBD1. CDR1 is MNHEY, CDR2 SVGEGT, per germline. V lost 6 bases and J lost 4; bases outside the gene matches: 5. The CDR3 loop spans 13 amino acids.

This clonotype was picked up many times. The chain combines TRBV13 with TRBJ2-7; D possibly corresponds to TRBD2 (6 bases). Germline CDR1 and CDR2: PRHDT and FYEKMQ (reference sequence). The CDR3 length is 15 residues. V dropped 5 bases and J dropped 12 bases, with 26 bases sitting between them. The CDR3 region has the DNA TGTGCCAGCAGCCCTACCGGGACTCTCCTAAGTGAAGGGTACTTC. Amino acids: CASSPTGTLLSEGYF. Full variable domain (missing parts from reference TRBV13 and TRBJ2-7): AAGVIQSPRHLIKEKRETATLKCYPIPRHDTVYWYQQGPGQDPQFLISFYEKMQSDKGSIPDRFSAQQFSDYHSELNMSSLELGDSALYFCASSPTGTLLSEGYFGPGTRLTVT.